The 27 T cell receptor beta chains below were found in one sample sequenced in a study of neoadjuvant nivolumab and ipilimumab in lung cancer. Clones were read by immunoSEQ multiplex PCR, and TCRdb kept only the in-frame ones, dropping some. In the table there are around 24,000 clones, approximately 78% of which are singletons. Sequencing was performed on tumor tissue, taken after neoadjuvant nivolumab, alone or with ipilimumab, at or shortly before surgery. The receptors shown here come from an adult with non-small cell lung cancer.

The chain couples TRBV5-5 to TRBJ2-7; D unresolved. V lost 0 bases to trimming and J lost 2 bases, with 15 bases between them. Per the germline V gene, CDR1 is SGHKS and CDR2 is YYEKEE (reference sequence). The CDR3 extends over 16 amino acids. The CDR3 here is CASSLGGWAEPYEQYF. The CDR3, as DNA: TGTGCCAGCAGCTTGGGTGGGTGGGCGGAACCCTACGAGCAGTACTTC.

The chain employs TRBV7-2 and TRBJ1-5; TRBD1 aligns across 9 bases. Unmatched junction bases numbered 5, after V lost 1 base and J lost 7 bases. CDR3 length: 15 residues. The germline V gene has CDR1 SGHTA and CDR2 FQGNSA. Here the CDR3 reads CASSLGQGVDQPQHF. The CDR3 DNA reads TGTGCCAGCAGCTTAGGACAGGGGGTTGACCAGCCCCAGCATTTT.

The V and J genes are TRBV5-1 and TRBJ2-5; no reliable D call. CDR3 length equals 14 residues. The germline gives CDR1 SGHRS, CDR2 YFSETQ. Trimming took 2 bases from V and 2 from J, leaving 10 bases between them. CDR3: CASSLSIAQETQYF. The CDR3 nucleotides read TGCGCCAGCAGCTTAAGCATTGCTCAAGAGACCCAGTACTTC.

In its sample, this clone was seen once. The chain joins TRBV5-1 to TRBJ1-1; 7 bases align to TRBD1. CDR1 SGHRS and CDR2 YFSETQ come from the germline V gene. The CDR3 loop spans 15 amino acids. V dropped 0 bases and J dropped 1; count of bases not matched to a gene: 3. The chain's CDR3 is CASSLDNRGNTEAFF. The CDR3 coding sequence is TGCGCCAGCAGCTTGGATAACAGGGGGAACACTGAAGCTTTCTTT.

This clone was seen a few times. This chain uses TRBV5-6 with TRBJ1-2, with a possible D match to TRBD1 (6 bases). Between the trimmed V and J ends, which lost 2 bases and 4 bases, there was a span of 18 bases. The CDR3 runs 16 residues. CDR1 SGHDT and CDR2 YYEEEE come from the germline V gene. DNA of the CDR3: TGTGCCAGCAGCTTCCGGGGGGCGTCGTCCGTCTATGGCTACACCTTC. Protein sequence: CASSFRGASSVYGYTF.

This chain joins TRBV6-6 and TRBJ2-7; D might be TRBD2 (7 bases). This CDR3 is built from 15 residues. Trimming shortened V by 0 bases and J by 5 bases, and 14 bases separated the two germline ends. Germline CDR1 MNHNY, CDR2 SVGAGI (reference sequence). CDR3 bases: TGTGCCAGCAGTTACTCGGGGGAGGGGGGAAACGAGCAGTACTTC. It is translated as CASSYSGEGGNEQYF.

This chain uses TRBV6-5 with TRBJ2-2; possibly TRBD2 for D (5 bases). Deletions cut 0 bases from V and 7 bases from J, with 9 bases between. The CDR3 has 14 residues. Germline V gene lookup returns CDR1 MNHEY and CDR2 SVGAGI. CDR3 nucleotides: TGTGCCAGCAGTTACTCGTCGGGGTACGGGGAGCTGTTTTTT. Residues: CASSYSSGYGELFF.

This clone was picked up a small number of times. This rearrangement joins TRBV2 to TRBJ1-2, with D possibly being TRBD1 (5 bases). Germline V gene lookup returns CDR1 SNHLY and CDR2 FYNNEI. The CDR3 contains 14 residues. V gave up 6 bases and J gave up 6 bases, with 17 bases separating them. The CDR3 protein is CASSARPGRHGYTF. Here the CDR3 DNA reads TGTGCCAGCAGCGCCCGCCCAGGGCGGCATGGCTACACCTTC.

The chain has TRBV6-5 and TRBJ2-7, with no clear D. The ends were cut back, 0 bases at V and 7 bases at J, with 10 bases in the middle. CDR1 and CDR2 from the germline V gene are MNHEY and SVGAGI. This CDR3 contains 13 residues. DNA for the CDR3: TGTGCCAGCAGTTACTCGTTGGAATGGGAGCAGTACTTC. Its protein is CASSYSLEWEQYF.

The V gene is TRBV11-3, the J gene TRBJ2-2; 8 nucleotides align to TRBD2. Germline V gene sequence: CDR1 SGHNT, CDR2 YENEEA. J gave up 5 bases and V 2 bases, and 7 bases lay outside the gene matches. The CDR3 has 16 amino acids. The CDR3 coding sequence is TGTGCCAGCAGCTTAATCCGGGCTAGCGGGACCGGGGAGCTGTTTTTT. Protein product: CASSLIRASGTGELFF.

The chain combines TRBV30 with TRBJ2-7; TRBD2 matches at 11 bases. Trimming took 7 bases from V and 6 from J; bases not matched to a gene: 8. CDR1 is GTSNPN and CDR2 is SVGIG in the germline V gene (reference sequence). The CDR3 runs to 13 residues. CDR3 in DNA: TGTGCCTCAACTAGCGGGAGTCCAAGCGAGCAGTACTTC. It specifies CASTSGSPSEQYF.

This clone appeared a few times. The V and J genes are TRBV14 and TRBJ1-1; D is undetermined. CDR1 and CDR2 (germline): SGHDN, FVKESK. This CDR3 contains 15 residues. V gave up 5 bases and J gave up 0 bases, with 13 bases separating them. This CDR3 reads CASSWAHGMNTEAFF. The CDR3 nucleotides are TGTGCCAGCAGCTGGGCTCACGGGATGAACACTGAAGCTTTCTTT.

The chain recombines TRBV2 with TRBJ2-3; D remains ambiguous. V was pared by 8 bases and J by 0 bases, with 9 bases between. Germline CDR1 is SNHLY and CDR2 is FYNNEI. CDR3 size: 13 residues. For the CDR3, the DNA is TGTGCCAGCCGTTTACGGAGCACAGATACGCAGTATTTT. Amino acids: CASRLRSTDTQYF.

The CDR3 sequence: CASSPGVWTGGVSYEQYF. The CDR3 DNA reads as TGTGCCAGCTCACCCGGTGTTTGGACAGGGGGCGTCTCCTACGAGCAGTACTTC. The chain couples TRBV18 to TRBJ2-7; 11 bases fit TRBD1. The germline V gene has CDR1 KGHSH and CDR2 LQKENI. The V segment lost 3 bases and the J segment 0 bases; nucleotides outside the gene matches: 10. The CDR3 covers 18 residues.

This clone was observed a single time. V usage is TRBV30 and J usage is TRBJ1-5; 8 bases are shared with TRBD1. The CDR3 has 14 amino acids. Unmatched junction bases numbered 9, after V lost 5 bases and J lost 6 bases. The germline V gene encodes CDR1 GTSNPN and CDR2 SVGIG (reference sequence). The CDR3 spells CAWGIQGGGQPQHF. In nucleotides, the CDR3 is TGTGCCTGGGGGATACAGGGGGGAGGTCAGCCCCAGCATTTT. The full variable domain, its missing parts supplied by reference TRBV30 and TRBJ1-5, is SQTIHQWPATLVQPVGSPLSLECTVEGTSNPNLYWYRQAAGRGLQLLFYSVGIGQISSEVPQNLSASRPQDRQFILSSKKLLLSDSGFYLCAWGIQGGGQPQHFGDGTRLSIL.

The J gene is TRBJ2-6, the V gene TRBV29-1, with a tentative D call TRBD1 (5 bases). This CDR3 is built from 14 residues. V shed 5 bases and J shed 2 bases, with 10 bases lying between them. CDR1 SQVTM and CDR2 ANQGSEA come from the germline V gene. The CDR3 region has the DNA TGCAGCGTTTCTGCAGGGACTGGGGCCAACGTCCTGACTTTC. Its translation is CSVSAGTGANVLTF.

The genes are TRBV30 and TRBJ1-3, with D possibly matching TRBD1 (6 bases). The CDR3 covers 16 residues. V was trimmed by 1 base and J by 0 bases, leaving 13 bases between them. CDR1 GTSNPN and CDR2 SVGIG come from the germline V gene (reference sequence). The CDR3 loop reads CAWSGRRGISGNTIYF. The CDR3 DNA is TGTGCCTGGAGTGGTCGGAGGGGGATCTCTGGAAACACCATATATTTT.

This clone was observed a few times. The rearrangement joins TRBV30 to TRBJ1-3; the D gene is possibly TRBD1 (5 bases). This CDR3 comprises 16 residues. CDR1 and CDR2 (germline): GTSNPN, SVGIG (reference sequence). V lost 5 bases and J 0 bases, leaving 17 bases between the germline ends. The chain's CDR3 is CAWARGGSSSGNTIYF. In nucleotides, the CDR3 is TGTGCCTGGGCCCGGGGGGGGTCCTCCTCTGGAAACACCATATATTTT.

This clone was observed a handful of times. V and J are TRBV9 and TRBJ2-7, with 7 bases lining up with TRBD2. The CDR3 is 14 amino acids. V gave up 4 bases and J gave up 6 bases; unmatched junction bases: 10. Germline lookup yields CDR1 SGDLS and CDR2 YYNGEE. The CDR3 nucleotides read TGTGCCAGCAGCCCCTGGGGCGGGAGTCCCGAGCAGTACTTC. Amino acids: CASSPWGGSPEQYF.

This clone was detected once. The chain has TRBV7-8 and TRBJ2-7; D unresolved. The V end was cut by 3 bases, the J end by 2 bases, with 8 bases between. Germline values: CDR1 SGHVS, CDR2 FQNEAQ. The CDR3 runs to 13 residues. The CDR3 loop reads CASSFGSAYEQYF. The DNA for the CDR3 is TGTGCCAGCAGCTTTGGCAGCGCCTACGAGCAGTACTTC.

The J gene is TRBJ1-2, the V gene TRBV6-5; D might be TRBD1 (6 bases). The CDR3 spans 13 residues. CDR1 is MNHEY and CDR2 is SVGAGI in the germline V gene. Trimming took 5 bases from V and 2 from J, leaving 9 bases between them. CDR3 sequence: CASSKTGNYGYTF. The CDR3 DNA follows: TGTGCCAGCAGTAAAACAGGGAACTATGGCTACACCTTC.

The V gene is TRBV29-1, the J gene TRBJ1-2; 7 bases line up with TRBD1. Germline trimming cut 0 bases from V and 4 bases from J; bases unmatched to any gene: 2. This CDR3 has 13 residues. Germline V lookup: CDR1 SQVTM, CDR2 ANQGSEA. CDR3 nucleotides: TGCAGCGTTGAAGAAGGGGGCAGCTATGGCTACACCTTC. Translating gives CSVEEGGSYGYTF.

This clone was counted between two and nine times. The V gene is TRBV11-3, the J gene TRBJ2-3, with 8 bases aligning to TRBD2. CDR1 and CDR2 from the germline V gene are SGHNT and YENEEA. The CDR3 extends over 16 amino acids. J lost 1 base, V lost 1 base, and 4 bases had no gene match. As DNA, the CDR3 is TGTGCCAGCAGCTTAGCCTCAGCGGGGGGCACAGATACGCAGTATTTT. Amino acid sequence: CASSLASAGGTDTQYF.

CDR3 region: CASTLYNEQFF. The CDR3 DNA follows: TGTGCCAGCACCCTCTACAATGAGCAGTTCTTC. The rearrangement joins TRBV2 to TRBJ2-1; no clear D. Deletions cut 7 bases from V and 3 bases from J, with 4 bases between. Per germline, CDR1 SNHLY and CDR2 FYNNEI. The CDR3 totals 11 residues.

The chain links TRBV5-4 to TRBJ2-7; 8 nucleotides line up with TRBD1. Germline CDR1 is SGHNT and CDR2 is YYREEE (reference sequence). The CDR3 has 14 amino acids. Trimming cost V 4 bases and J 3 bases; bases outside gene matches: 6. The CDR3 DNA follows: TGTGCCAGCAGCCCAGGACAGGGCATCTACGAGCAGTACTTC. It codes for CASSPGQGIYEQYF.

This chain uses TRBV19 with TRBJ2-2; D possibly corresponds to TRBD1 (5 bases). The CDR3 is 17 amino acids. The ends were cut back, 6 bases at V and 4 bases at J, with 21 bases in the middle. Germline V lookup: CDR1 LNHDA, CDR2 SQIVND (reference sequence). CDR3 sequence: CASSTTPGSPGTGELFF. In nucleotides, the CDR3 is TGTGCCAGTAGCACTACTCCAGGGTCGCCGGGCACCGGGGAGCTGTTTTTT.

The CDR3 here is CSVGEVGTEAFF. The CDR3 DNA follows: TGCAGCGTTGGGGAAGTGGGCACTGAAGCTTTCTTT. V gene TRBV29-1 combines with J gene TRBJ1-1; D gene uncertain. This CDR3 comprises 12 residues. Germline V gene lookup returns CDR1 SQVTM and CDR2 ANQGSEA. The V and J ends lost 4 bases and 4 bases respectively, with 10 bases between them. Filled out from reference TRBV29-1 and TRBJ1-1, the complete variable domain reads SAVISQKPSRDICQRGTSLTIQCQVDSQVTMMFWYRQQPGQSLTLIATANQGSEATYESGFVIDKFPISRPNLTFSTLTVSNMSPEDSSIYLCSVGEVGTEAFFGQGTRLTVV.